This TCR beta chain was identified in a study of vaccination and CD4 T cells after COVID-19. This clonotype has more than one count but fewer than ten. Its antigen is currently unknown. Treatment meaning: roughly 10-day PBMC culture with coronavirus spike peptide pools or control peptides (ViraFEST assay). Peptide pool stimulation in ViraFEST expanded antigen-specific T cells, whose TCRs were then sequenced. This CDR3 has 16 residues. CDR1 is MNHEY and CDR2 is SMNVEV in the germline V gene (reference sequence). V was clipped by 4 bases and J by 5 bases, with 18 bases between them. The study's findings and limits: Relatively few convalescent patients were studied, without early post-infection timepoints. The great majority, 304 of 307 vaccine-specific clones, proved spike mono-reactive in convalescent patients.

With the Oncomine TCR Beta short-read assay, DNA from cultured CD4+ T cells was sequenced. Via MiXCR, TCRdb re-called the PCR reads, giving one row per CDR3 protein. The sample records about 20,000 distinct CDR3 sequences, about 60% being singletons. The chain links TRBV27 to TRBJ2-4; D unclear. The sequenced material came from CD4+ T cells from blood, cultured in vitro. The sequence was obtained from a human donor who had recovered from COVID-19. Here the CDR3 reads CASSSGPSWAENIQYF. The CDR3 DNA follows: TGTGCCAGCAGTTCCGGGCCCTCCTGGGCCGAAAACATTCAGTACTTC.